The 3 T cell receptor beta chains below come from one sample, sequenced in a study of T cell responses to AZD1222 COVID-19 vaccine. Here immunoSEQ multiplex PCR was the method, and the copy in TCRdb shows in-frame clones only, minus some. The table records 150,000 or so clones, 80% to 95% of them present only once. The source was peripheral blood, collected on day 0 of AZD1222 vaccination. The source is an adult in good health.

This clone was observed once. This chain connects TRBV11-2 to TRBJ2-7; 7 nucleotides agree with TRBD1. J was trimmed by 9 bases and V by 5 bases; bases with no gene match: 10. CDR1 and CDR2 from the germline V gene are SGHAT and FQNNGV. The CDR3 consists of 13 residues. The CDR3 loop is CASSPSLTGRQYF. CDR3 nucleotides: TGTGCCAGCAGCCCCTCCCTGACAGGGAGGCAGTACTTC.

The chain uses TRBV28 and TRBJ1-6, with D perhaps matching TRBD1 (6 bases). This CDR3 has 13 amino acids. The ends were cut back, 6 bases at V and 12 bases at J, with 15 bases in the middle. The germline V gene encodes CDR1 MDHEN and CDR2 SYDVKM. CDR3 region: CASRDGTLGPLHF. The CDR3 DNA reads as TGTGCCAGCAGAGATGGGACATTAGGACCCCTCCACTTT. The full variable domain, with the rest looked up from reference TRBV28 and TRBJ1-6, is DVKVTQSSRYLVKRTGEKVFLECVQDMDHENMFWYRQDPGLGLRLIYFSYDVKMKEKGDIPEGYSVSREKKERFSLILESASTNQTSMYLCASRDGTLGPLHFGNGTRLTVT.

The CDR3 DNA sequence: TGTGCCAGCAGTCACCCCCTGCGGGGATCGTACGAGCAGTACTTC. Its protein product is CASSHPLRGSYEQYF. The chain recombines TRBV28 with TRBJ2-7; TRBD2 is a possible D gene (6 bases). Germline V gives CDR1 MDHEN, CDR2 SYDVKM. The CDR3 covers 15 residues. The V and J ends lost 5 bases and 4 bases respectively, with 18 bases between them.